This TCR beta chain is from a study of blood T cell repertoires in COVID-19. About the research overall: Samples taken during acute and convalescent COVID-19 were collected in the United States, Italy and Spain. T cells, B-cell-depleted T cells, or PBMCs supplied cDNA or gDNA.

The CDR3 runs 14 residues. The germline CDR1 and CDR2 sequences are SEHNR and FQNEAQ (reference sequence). V lost 5 bases, J lost 3 bases, and 14 bases lay in between. Study processing details: Estimation of nucleated cell counts relied on the amplification of reference gene primers. Data came from immunoSEQ multiplex PCR; TCRdb stores just in-frame clones and leaves some out. The V and J calls and clone size were taken over from that table, and D and trimming were inferred from the DNA. The table shows approximately 160,000 clones, with under 90% occurring only once. The origin of this receptor is a woman aged 80 or over with acute or convalescent COVID-19. This chain links TRBV7-9 with TRBJ2-7, with a tentative D call TRBD2 (5 bases). Material: peripheral blood. This chain's CDR3 is CASSALDGLYEQYF. CDR3 DNA sequence: TGTGCCAGCAGCGCCCTGGACGGACTCTACGAGCAGTACTTC.